This T cell receptor (beta chain) stems from a study of T cell responses to AZD1222 COVID-19 vaccine. General observations from the study: Clonal diversity may have been underestimated in mostly white British donors. Nearly half of the spike-specific TCRs reportedly recognize variant regions that carry no mutations. Receipt of two AZD1222 doses was followed by a rise in Spike-specific TCR breadth and depth.

The V and J ends lost 5 bases and 3 bases respectively, with 16 bases between them. The CDR3 is 15 amino acids. Germline V gene data show CDR1 as SEHNR and CDR2 as FQNEAQ (reference sequence). TCRdb's copy holds only in-frame clones and misses some; the assay was immunoSEQ multiplex PCR. The sample contains about 160,000 clones, about 90% of which appear only once. About this clone: What it recognizes is unknown.

This receptor was obtained from an adult in good health. This chain connects TRBV7-9 to TRBJ1-2; TRBD1 might be the D (6 bases). Sample: peripheral blood, taken on day 0 of AZD1222 vaccination. CDR3 sequence: CASSLSFRGDYGYTF. CDR3 coding DNA: TGTGCCAGCAGCCTCTCCTTTAGGGGGGACTATGGCTACACCTTC.